This record covers a single T cell receptor (beta chain). This entry is derived from a study of graft-versus-host responses after intestinal transplantation. Study in general: Every recipient underwent anti-thymocyte globulin induction, then tacrolimus and steroids for three to four years.

Only in-frame clones appear in the TCRdb table, and some are missing; sequencing was by immunoSEQ multiplex PCR. In the table there are under 45,000 clones, 89% of which are singletons. This sample comprised PBMCs, obtained roughly 270 days after transplant. The receptor's source is a human patient who received an intestinal transplant, so some T cells may come from the graft donor.

The CDR3 DNA sequence: TGCGCCAGCAGCCCGGGACCTATAGAGACCCAGTACTTC. Translated, it gives CASSPGPIETQYF. The chain is built from TRBV4-1 and TRBJ2-5; possibly TRBD1 or TRBD2 for D (5 bases each). CDR1 MGHRA and CDR2 YSYEKL come from the germline V gene. The CDR3 is 13 amino acids. V lost 4 bases and J lost 4, with 10 bases in between.